The 11 T cell receptor beta chains below all came from one sample that was sequenced in a study of circulating and synovial CD4+ cells in juvenile arthritis. Sequencing used immunoSEQ multiplex PCR; TCRdb keeps in-frame clones, though not all of them. The top ten hold approximately 0.17% of the sample, which has around 35,000 clones, over 95% seen once. Sequences were obtained from CD4+ T cells from blood. These receptors all stem from a human donor with juvenile idiopathic arthritis.

V usage is TRBV7-2 and J usage is TRBJ2-2; D perhaps matches TRBD1 (6 bases). With 1 base removed from V and 5 bases from J, the gap between germline ends came to 14 bases. CDR3 size: 16 residues. The germline V gene encodes CDR1 SGHTA and CDR2 FQGNSA. The CDR3 DNA sequence: TGTGCCAGCAGCTTAGACTGGGGGCGCGGGACCGGGGAGCTGTTTTTT. It yields the protein CASSLDWGRGTGELFF.

This chain uses TRBV5-6 with TRBJ1-1; no firm D call. The CDR3 is made up of 13 amino acids. Germline CDR1 reads SGHDT; CDR2 reads YYEEEE. Trimming shortened V by 6 bases and J by 5 bases, and 14 bases separated the two germline ends. CDR3 coding DNA: TGTGCCAGCACGCTACTGGGGAGGACTGAAGCTTTCTTT. Translating gives CASTLLGRTEAFF.

The V call is TRBV6-5, the J call TRBJ2-3, with D maybe TRBD2 (5 bases). Germline-derived CDR1 and CDR2 are MNHEY and SVGAGI. V was pared by 2 bases and J by 1 base, with 10 bases between. The CDR3 contains 15 residues. CDR3 residues: CASSYRGSGTDTQYF. CDR3 bases: TGTGCCAGCAGTTACCGTGGGAGCGGCACAGATACGCAGTATTTT.

The chain couples TRBV5-6 to TRBJ2-3, with no clear D. There are 14 residues in the CDR3. Germline V lookup: CDR1 SGHDT, CDR2 YYEEEE. V gave up 4 bases and J gave up 1 base, with 10 bases separating them. The CDR3 DNA reads as TGTGCCAGCAGCCCTAGGTGGGGCACAGATACGCAGTATTTT. Protein: CASSPRWGTDTQYF.

The rearrangement uses TRBV9 and TRBJ1-5, with D possibly TRBD1 on 6 matching bases. There are 14 residues in the CDR3. Trimming shortened V by 4 bases and J by 1 base, and 9 bases separated the two germline ends. Germline CDR1 is SGDLS and CDR2 is YYNGEE. CDR3 nucleotides: TGTGCCAGCAGCAGAACAGGGAGCAATCAGCCCCAGCATTTT. Translated: CASSRTGSNQPQHF.

There are a few counts of this clone. V and J are TRBV4-1 and TRBJ1-4; D call uncertain. The V end was cut by 6 bases, the J end by 8 bases, with 10 bases between. There are 12 residues in the CDR3. Germline V lookup: CDR1 MGHRA, CDR2 YSYEKL. Written as DNA, the CDR3 is TGCGCCAGCAGTTTGGTTGGCGAAAAACTGTTTTTT. Its protein product is CASSLVGEKLFF.

The chain links TRBV28 to TRBJ1-5, with a tentative D call TRBD1 (6 bases). V was clipped by 8 bases and J by 8 bases, with 16 bases between them. The CDR3 sequence is 13 residues long. The V gene's germline CDR1 is MDHEN and CDR2 SYDVKM. CDR3 in DNA: TGTGCCAGCGGGGCGATCAGGGGTGAGCCCCAGCATTTT. This gives the protein CASGAIRGEPQHF.

The chain links TRBV19 to TRBJ2-6; no clear D gene. Germline values: CDR1 LNHDA, CDR2 SQIVND (reference sequence). The V end lost 6 bases, the J end lost 4 bases, and 10 bases lay between the germline ends. CDR3 size: 14 residues. The CDR3, as DNA: TGTGCCAGTAGCCCCCGCGCCGGGGCCAACGTCCTGACTTTC. Translating it yields CASSPRAGANVLTF.

The chain joins TRBV10-3 to TRBJ2-7; 8 bases agree with TRBD1. This CDR3 is 16 amino acids long. CDR1 and CDR2 from the germline V gene are ENHRY and SYGVKD. V lost 3 bases to trimming and J lost 0 bases; unmatched junction nucleotides: 7. The CDR3 nucleotides are TGTGCCATCAGTGACCAGGGACAGGCCAGCTCCTACGAGCAGTACTTC. Its protein product is CAISDQGQASSYEQYF.

The chain recombines TRBV15 with TRBJ1-3; D is unresolved. Germline loops: CDR1 LNHNV, CDR2 YYDKDF (reference sequence). This CDR3 spans 17 amino acids. V lost 0 bases and J lost 2, with 14 bases in between. Here the CDR3 DNA reads TGTGCCACCAGCAGAGACGCCGGAGGTGGTCCTGGAAACACCATATATTTT. Protein sequence: CATSRDAGGGPGNTIYF.

This clone was detected once. The V and J genes are TRBV7-2 and TRBJ2-7, with D possibly TRBD2 on 6 matching bases. V was clipped by 1 base and J by 1 base, with 11 bases between them. The CDR3 extends over 15 amino acids. The germline gives CDR1 SGHTA, CDR2 FQGNSA. CDR3 sequence reads: CASSLEEGGSYEQYF. The DNA for the CDR3 is TGTGCCAGCAGCTTAGAGGAGGGCGGATCCTACGAGCAGTACTTC.